This entry lists 3 T cell receptor beta chains sequenced from one sample in a study of cytomegalovirus exposure and HLA in healthy donors. Sequencing was performed with immunoSEQ multiplex PCR; in TCRdb, only in-frame clones are kept and a portion is missing. The sample shows around 230,000 clones, about 90% of them seen only once. The sample taken for sequencing was PBMCs. The receptor source for this set is a woman aged 30 to 39 in good health and CMV-seropositive.

This CDR3 reads CASSEVRGSSYNEQFF. CDR3 sequence (DNA): TGCGCCAGCAGTGAGGTGCGCGGGAGCTCCTACAATGAGCAGTTCTTC. The chain joins TRBV10-1 to TRBJ2-1, with 7 bases aligning to TRBD2. The CDR3 runs 16 residues. Trimming removed 2 bases from V and 0 bases from J; junction bases left unmatched: 4. From germline, CDR1 is WNHNN and CDR2 SYGVQD (reference sequence).

The genes are TRBV19 and TRBJ1-5; tentatively, D is TRBD1 (5 bases). V shed 7 bases and J shed 7 bases, with 20 bases lying between them. CDR1 and CDR2 from the germline V gene are LNHDA and SQIVND (reference sequence). The CDR3 length is 15 residues. The CDR3 here is CASTKGGLQGQPQHF. The CDR3 DNA reads as TGTGCCAGTACAAAAGGAGGGCTCCAGGGACAGCCCCAGCATTTT.

The chain joins TRBV27 to TRBJ1-1, with a weak D call TRBD1 (5 bases). The CDR3 loop spans 15 amino acids. CDR1 and CDR2 from the germline V gene are MNHEY and SMNVEV (reference sequence). V was pared by 5 bases and J by 5 bases, with 18 bases between. The CDR3 loop reads CASSPVTGGVTEAFF. The CDR3 nucleotides are TGTGCCAGCAGTCCTGTCACCGGGGGAGTAACTGAAGCTTTCTTT.